The present T cell receptor (beta chain) was sequenced within a study of blood T cell repertoires in COVID-19. Study in general: Material from acute and convalescent COVID-19 was sourced from the United States, Italy and Spain. Sources were T cells, B-cell-depleted T cells, or PBMCs; the material itself was cDNA or gDNA.

As originally analysed: It was from reference gene primer amplification that nucleated cell counts were estimated. TCRdb's table, derived via immunoSEQ multiplex PCR, lists solely in-frame clones and lacks some. Clonal size and the V and J genes are those of that table, whereas D and trimming came from the DNA. Altogether about 160,000 clones are present, 80% to 90% being singletons, with the ten largest covering about a tenth. CDR1 is SGHTA and CDR2 is FQGNSA in the germline V gene. The CDR3 consists of 16 residues. V lost 1 base, J lost 0 bases, and 10 bases lay in between. Of note for this clone: Other nucleotide sequences from this sample produce the same CDR3.

The receptor's source is a human donor in a cohort sampled during active COVID-19. The V call is TRBV7-2, the J call TRBJ1-3; D call uncertain. Sequenced: peripheral blood. In nucleotides, the CDR3 is TGTGCCAGCAGCTTAGGTCCTGGCAGCTCTGGAAACACCATATATTTT. This sequence encodes CASSLGPGSSGNTIYF. Drawing the rest from reference TRBV7-2 and TRBJ1-3, the complete variable domain is GAGVSQSPSNKVTEKGKDVELRCDPISGHTALYWYRQSLGQGLEFLIYFQGNSAPDKSGLPSDRFSAERTGGSVSTLTIQRTQQEDSAVYLCASSLGPGSSGNTIYFGEGSWLTVV.